Following are 9 T cell receptor beta chains from one sample sequenced in a study of Ad26.COV2.S vaccination and SARS-CoV-2 variants (dated by TCRdb to 2020 to 2022). The time point label on this specimen signifies: individuals recovered from natural SARS-CoV-2 infection. Receptor libraries were prepared by the immunoSEQ multiplex PCR assay. TCRdb obtained this table from immuneACCESS and retained in-frame rearrangements with V and J assigned. These tables miss some clones; where compared with another copy, unresolved V genes account for less than half of the shortfall, and the remainder is unexplained. This sample is represented by about 350,000 clones; around 90% of them were singletons. The ten largest account for roughly 3.9% of the sample. The sequenced sample was peripheral blood, obtained after recovery from COVID-19. These receptors were obtained from a human donor who had recovered from COVID-19.

This chain uses TRBV6-4 with TRBJ1-2, with 12 bases fitting TRBD1. In germline, CDR1 is MRHNA, CDR2 SNTAGT. After removal of 2 bases from V and 8 bases from J, the junction contained 6 bases not matched to a gene. The CDR3 loop spans 15 amino acids. The CDR3 loop is CASSDQGQGADGYTF. For the CDR3, the DNA is TGTGCCAGCAGTGACCAGGGACAGGGGGCTGACGGCTACACCTTC.

The chain employs TRBV5-1 and TRBJ2-7, with D tentatively TRBD1 (6 bases). Germline CDR1 reads SGHRS; CDR2 reads YFSETQ. CDR3 length equals 14 residues. The V and J ends lost 4 bases and 6 bases respectively, with 17 bases between them. DNA of the CDR3: TGCGCCAGCAGCGCAACAACAGGGTACGCCGAGCAGTACTTC. Translation gives CASSATTGYAEQYF. Filled out from reference TRBV5-1 and TRBJ2-7, the complete variable domain reads KAGVTQTPRYLIKTRGQQVTLSCSPISGHRSVSWYQQTPGQGLQFLFEYFSETQRNKGNFPGRFSGRQFSNSRSEMNVSTLELGDSALYLCASSATTGYAEQYFGPGTRLTVT.

The chain recombines TRBV7-2 with TRBJ2-3; 11 bases align to TRBD2. This CDR3 is built from 17 residues. Germline V gene sequence: CDR1 SGHTA, CDR2 FQGNSA. After removal of 1 base from V and 2 bases from J, the junction contained 5 bases not matched to a gene. The CDR3 loop reads CASSLGASGGTTDTQYF. As DNA, the CDR3 is TGTGCCAGCAGCTTAGGGGCTAGCGGGGGGACCACAGATACGCAGTATTTT.

The chain couples TRBV6-2 or TRBV6-3 to TRBJ1-1; possible D gene TRBD1, 5 bases. This CDR3 is built from 11 residues. Germline loops: CDR1 MNHEY, CDR2 SVGEGT. Trimming removed 5 bases at V and 5 bases at J, with 6 bases between. CDR3 coding DNA: TGTGCCAGCAGTAAGGGGACTGAAGCTTTCTTT. Residues: CASSKGTEAFF.

This clone appeared once. The V gene is TRBV11-2, the J gene TRBJ1-1; no firm D call. The CDR3 is made up of 14 amino acids. V gave up 4 bases and J gave up 3 bases, with 12 bases separating them. The germline gives CDR1 SGHAT, CDR2 FQNNGV. The CDR3 spells CASSSSRLDTEAFF. CDR3 in DNA: TGTGCCAGCAGCTCCTCTAGACTGGACACTGAAGCTTTCTTT.

This sequence joins TRBV2 and TRBJ2-3; 11 bases agree with TRBD2. The J segment lost 2 bases and the V segment lost 3 bases, leaving 7 bases of the junction unmatched. The germline CDR1 and CDR2 sequences are SNHLY and FYNNEI. This CDR3 is 17 amino acids long. CDR3 sequence reads: CASSDLLLAGDTDTQYF. The CDR3 DNA sequence: TGTGCCAGCAGTGACCTACTACTAGCGGGGGACACAGATACGCAGTATTTT.

The chain recombines TRBV6-5 with TRBJ2-7; D possibly matches TRBD1 or TRBD2 (5 bases each). This CDR3 is 14 amino acids long. Germline loops: CDR1 MNHEY, CDR2 SVGAGI. V was cut by 7 bases and J by 2 bases, with 15 bases left in between. In nucleotides, the CDR3 is TGTGCCAGCACAAGGGACGGAATAACCTACGAGCAGTACTTC. Residues: CASTRDGITYEQYF.

The chain uses TRBV6-5 and TRBJ2-7, with 9 bases aligning to TRBD1. V was clipped by 7 bases and J by 6 bases; unmatched bases: 7. This CDR3 contains 13 residues. Germline CDR1 MNHEY, CDR2 SVGAGI. CDR3 residues: CASTRDRAGEQYF. The CDR3 DNA is TGTGCCAGCACCCGGGACAGGGCGGGCGAGCAGTACTTC.

In its sample, this clone was seen once. V and J are TRBV19 and TRBJ1-1; D not resolved. Germline CDR1 is LNHDA and CDR2 is SQIVND (reference sequence). V lost 5 bases, J lost 1 base, and 11 bases lay in between. The CDR3 has 14 residues. CDR3 sequence: CASSLGSKNTEAFF. CDR3 DNA: TGTGCCAGTAGTTTAGGGTCCAAGAACACTGAAGCTTTCTTT.